This T cell receptor beta chain was captured in a study of identical twins. Findings of the study overall: Twins showed weaker excess sharing in their beta out-of-frame sequences.

This clonotype occurred a few times. Its antigen is as yet unknown. Per germline, CDR1 SGHTA and CDR2 FQGTGA. The V segment lost 5 bases and the J segment 7 bases; nucleotides outside the gene matches: 11. There are 16 residues in the CDR3. TCRdb analysed the 5' RACE reads with MiXCR anew, one entry per CDR3 protein. The sample holds some 330,000 distinct CDR3 sequences; 9% are singletons and the top ten take about 8.1%. The sequence was obtained from a woman aged 50 to 65 in good health. The source material was naive T cells sorted from blood. This chain joins TRBV7-3 and TRBJ2-2; 9 bases fit TRBD2. The CDR3 sequence: CASSPTGGRGNGELFF. For the CDR3, the DNA is TGTGCCAGCAGCCCCACTGGCGGGAGGGGGAACGGGGAGCTGTTTTTT. The variable domain in full, with the rest retrieved from reference TRBV7-3 and TRBJ2-2, is GAGVSQTPSNKVTEKGKYVELRCDPISGHTALYWYRQSLGQGPEFLIYFQGTGAADDSGLPNDRFFAVRPEGSVSTLKIQRTERGDSAVYLCASSPTGGRGNGELFFGEGSRLTVL.